This record concerns one T cell receptor beta chain sequence. Its specificity is unknown. This sample was included in a study of shared clonotypes between healthy human individuals. Donors had no recently reported acute infections or vaccinations and were HIV-negative. Study-level findings and limits: Exclusively blood specimens were collected; tissue repertoires likely differ. Represented genetic and exposure-history diversity was restricted by having few donors.

Several immunoSEQ plates received, in even portions, the genomic DNA of each subset. Assay used: immunoSEQ multiplex PCR; TCRdb lists only in-frame clones, some missing. The data contain 500,000 or so clones, 90% to 97% of them singletons. Trimming shortened V by 5 bases and J by 0 bases, and 1 base separated the two germline ends. The CDR3 extends over 12 amino acids. Germline V gene lookup returns CDR1 KGHSH and CDR2 LQKENI. V gene TRBV18 combines with J gene TRBJ2-2; D gene ambiguous. The TCR originated in a woman under 40 in good health. The sample taken for sequencing was naive CD4+ T cells sorted from blood. The subset denotes: CD45RA+ positively selected. CDR3 DNA: TGTGCCAGCTCAACGAACACCGGGGAGCTGTTTTTT. Translating it yields CASSTNTGELFF.